This record looks at one T cell receptor (beta chain) sequence and its context. This clone was detected a few times. The clone's antigen remains unknown. Qualities for individual bases were not recorded, and no much larger clone is one base off. Trimming takes 4 bases from V and 7 bases from J, and the germline ends sit 16 bases apart. CDR1 SGHDN and CDR2 FVKESK were looked up in the germline V gene. Its CDR3 holds 14 amino acids, cysteine through phenylalanine. Only the CDR3 DNA stays, 42 bases, in frame from base 1. Donors were healthy HIV-negative adults with no recently reported acute infections or vaccinations. Every donor was a Caucasian adult living in Nashville, Tennessee, USA. Magnetic negative selection was used to enrich CD4+ T cells, after which naive cells were positively selected on CD45RA and the negative fraction became the memory subset. Blood was collected by leukapheresis, and PBMCs were isolated by Ficoll-Histopaque density gradient centrifugation and then cryopreserved in liquid nitrogen vapor phase. Analytical flow cytometry was used to check the purity and quantity of every magnetically sorted T cell population. From each sorted fraction, genomic DNA was isolated and quantified by UV absorbance on a Nanodrop 2000c.

This sample was included in a study of shared clonotypes between healthy human individuals (dated by TCRdb to about 2020). Study-wide context: The cohort comprised two women and a few men aged 18 to 49 years. Per donor, three plates each were used for CD4 naive and CD4 memory, two for CD8 naive, and one for CD8 memory. Blood TCR repertoires of five healthy adults were deeply sequenced to estimate repertoire size and the extent of clonotype sharing between individuals. Libraries were prepared and TCR repertoires were sequenced by different laboratories using diverse techniques, in order to increase sequencing depth and limit assay-specific biases. Each donor's leukapheresis produced roughly between roughly 0.85 and 10 billion PBMCs.

Using the deep immunoSEQ assay, TCR CDR3 regions were amplified from genomic DNA by multiplex PCR. Extracted genomic DNA from each cell subset was distributed evenly across all wells of several immunoSEQ 96-well plates, and each plate was treated as a replicate. For sorted subsets, roughly 190 ng of genomic DNA, equivalent to roughly 30,000 T cell genomes, went into each replicate PCR. Purified libraries were measured with a Qubit 3.0 fluorometer, size-checked on a Bioanalyzer 2100, and measured again with the KAPA Library Quantification kit. Every immunoSEQ 96-well plate was sequenced on a separate single-read 150-cycle Illumina NextSeq 550 flow cell. On the authors' methods: Because the immunoSEQ output held only junctional sequences and lacked quality scores, the filtering could not match the filtering applied to full-length reads. Sequences were annotated with PyIR, a Python wrapper for IgBLAST v1.9, using IMGT germline references to assign V/J genes and CDR3. Reads were filtered out if the reads had weak V/J assignments (E-value above 1e-6), no CDR3, stop codons, out-of-frame junctions, or ambiguous translated residues. V3J clonotypes were defined as sequences sharing the same inferred V gene, J gene, and CDR3 amino acid sequence. Percentage overlap between repertoires was calculated by dividing the number of shared unique clonotypes by the size of the smaller repertoire. Three approaches were used to assess repertoire richness: RTK rarefaction, the Chao1 estimator, and Recon v2.1 estimates of unobserved clonotypes. Generation probabilities for all TCRbeta clonotypes obtained by the gDNA method from a handful of donors were computed using OLGA. The table was pulled from immuneACCESS by TCRdb, which kept in-frame rearrangements only. Such tables lose some clones; where checked, under half of the loss comes from unresolved V genes, and the rest has no known cause. V and J calls and clone size come straight from that table; D and trimming were deduced from the DNA. The sample includes 550,000 to 700,000 clones, with around three quarters observed a single time. Around 2% of the sample is taken by the ten largest.

General study outcomes and caveats: Sampling was restricted to blood, and TCR repertoires in tissue are likely to differ from TCR repertoires in blood. Across a handful of donors, 5% to 6% of naive CD4, around 3.5% of naive CD8, 2.3% of memory CD4, and over 0.35% of memory CD8 clonotypes were shared. Pairwise subsampling indicated that sequencing depth was expected to affect the degree of clonotype sharing among donors. Rarefaction of sorted-subset datasets indicated incomplete sequencing despite the large sequencing depth. Compared with non-shared clonotypes, the clonotypes found in all four sorted-subset donors had higher generation probabilities. Larger estimated clonotype richness was generally found for naive subsets than for memory subsets. Because the study included only a small number of donors, the genetic and exposure-history diversity represented was limited.

The TCR comes from a woman aged 25 to 45 in good health. Sequenced material: memory CD4+ T cells sorted from blood. The cell subset or site label of this sample denotes: CD45RA-negative fraction. Recombination connected TRBV14 to TRBJ1-2, and possibly TRBD1, on 5 matching bases. The bases read TGTGCCAGCAGCCGCGGCCAGGGACTTGGTGGCTACACCTTC. Its protein is CASSRGQGLGGYTF.